This T cell receptor beta chain was identified in a study of cytomegalovirus exposure and HLA in healthy donors. Study-wide points: Some highly shared sequence variants likely arose as a pipeline artifact. The productive fraction for most TCR beta V segments was about 87% or about 30% in an earlier analysis.

With 60 Vbeta and 13 Jbeta primers, the PCR was carried out. Assay: immunoSEQ multiplex PCR; the TCRdb copy retains only in-frame clones and omits some. This table holds 85,000 to 100,000 clones, around 77% found once. This clone showed up just once. Its matching antigen is unknown. An end of the junction does not agree with germline; a read error may underlie this. Specimen: PBMCs. The source of this sequence is a man aged 50 to 60 in good health and CMV-seropositive.

CDR3 region: CASSRLVAGYGYPF. The CDR3 coding sequence is TGTGCCAGCAGTCGACTAGTAGCTGGGTATGGCTACCCCTTC. The chain uses TRBV2 and TRBJ1-2; D unresolved. The CDR3 covers 14 residues. The germline V gene encodes CDR1 SNHLY and CDR2 FYNNEI.